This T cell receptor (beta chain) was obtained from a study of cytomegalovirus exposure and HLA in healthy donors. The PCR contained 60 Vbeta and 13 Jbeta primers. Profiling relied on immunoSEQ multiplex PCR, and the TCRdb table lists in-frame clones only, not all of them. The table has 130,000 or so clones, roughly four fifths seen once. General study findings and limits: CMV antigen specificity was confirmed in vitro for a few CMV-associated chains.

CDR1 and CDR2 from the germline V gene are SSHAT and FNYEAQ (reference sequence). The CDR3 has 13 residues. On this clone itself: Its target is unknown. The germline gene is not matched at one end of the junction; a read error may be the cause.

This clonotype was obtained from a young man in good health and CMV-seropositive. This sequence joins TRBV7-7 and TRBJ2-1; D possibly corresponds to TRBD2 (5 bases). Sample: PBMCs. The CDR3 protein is CASSSDLAGEQFF. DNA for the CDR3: TGTGCTAGCAGTTCGGACTTAGCTGGTGAGCAGTTCTTC.